This T cell receptor beta chain was recovered during a study of spatial heterogeneity in lung cancer. Across the whole study: The donor population consisted of 72 patients with untreated, early-stage non-small cell lung cancer. Detected beta-chain sequences consistently exceeded alpha-chain sequences.

This clonotype was detected a few times. Its antigen is not known. Overall study findings and caveats: Among blood samples, ubiquitous expanded tumor TCRs appeared more at resection than at follow-up.

Time point described: blood at routine non-recurrence follow-up after resection. Whole RNA from tumor, nontumor lung or frozen PBMC was sequenced unsorted. There are 17 residues in the CDR3. Germline V gene data show CDR1 as MNHEY and CDR2 as SVGAGI. J lost 4 bases, V lost 6 bases, and 9 bases had no gene match. TCRdb re-called the 5' RACE reads with MiXCR, one entry per CDR3 protein. There are fewer than 55,000 distinct CDR3 sequences in the sample; 6.5% to 7.5% occur only once, and approximately 35% lies in the top ten. The clonotype comes from a female donor with early-stage non-small cell lung cancer. Sequences were derived from PBMCs, sampled at follow-up. The chain recombines TRBV6-5 with TRBJ2-1; 13 bases map to TRBD2. CDR3 loop: CASRVTGTSGVYNEQFF. The CDR3 DNA reads as TGTGCCAGCAGGGTCACAGGGACTAGCGGGGTGTACAATGAGCAGTTCTTC.